What follows are 31 T cell receptor beta chains derived from one specimen sequenced in a study of CD8+ T cells in alopecia areata. Treatment noted: oral pan-JAK inhibitor, 5-10 mg twice daily. RNA was extracted and reverse transcribed into cDNA as the sequencing template. TCRdb keeps only in-frame clones here, not all; method: immunoSEQ multiplex PCR. The repertoire has fewer than 250,000 clones, under 80% of them found once; the top ten carry roughly 1.3%. The starting material was CD4+ T cells sorted from blood, obtained around week 49, from a patient treated with tofacitinib. The receptors stem from a human donor with alopecia areata.

The chain employs TRBV9 and TRBJ1-2; D is undetermined. The CDR3 is made up of 15 amino acids. V was clipped by 0 bases and J by 3 bases, with 12 bases between them. The germline V gene has CDR1 SGDLS and CDR2 YYNGEE. This chain's CDR3 is CASSVGGGKDYGYTF. The CDR3 nucleotides are TGTGCCAGCAGCGTAGGTGGAGGGAAGGACTATGGCTACACCTTC.

This chain joins TRBV29-1 and TRBJ1-2; D is ambiguous. Trimming removed 4 bases at V and 8 bases at J, with 17 bases between. The length of the CDR3 is 13 residues. Germline V lookup: CDR1 SQVTM, CDR2 ANQGSEA. The CDR3 loop is CSVVVQAVGGYTF. The CDR3 region has the DNA TGCAGCGTTGTAGTGCAGGCTGTGGGGGGCTACACCTTC.

The chain couples TRBV7-2 to TRBJ2-3; 9 bases align to TRBD1. Germline loops: CDR1 SGHTA, CDR2 FQGNSA. CDR3 size: 15 residues. After removal of 4 bases from V and 3 bases from J, the junction contained 5 bases not matched to a gene. The CDR3 sequence: CASSSRTGVTDTQYF. DNA of the CDR3: TGTGCCAGCAGCTCCAGGACAGGGGTTACAGATACGCAGTATTTT.

The chain carries TRBV7-2 and TRBJ1-6, with D unclear. CDR3 length: 18 amino acids. Germline V CDR1 and CDR2: SGHTA, FQGNSA. The V and J ends lost 5 bases and 13 bases respectively, with 30 bases between them. DNA of the CDR3: TGTGCCAGCAGCCAAGGTCCGAGGTTGGACCGGAGAATTCGGCCCCTCCACTTT. Amino acid sequence: CASSQGPRLDRRIRPLHF.

V gene TRBV6-1 combines with J gene TRBJ2-1; TRBD1 matches at 7 bases. Germline assignment: CDR1 MNHNS and CDR2 SASEGT. V dropped 6 bases and J dropped 8; count of bases not matched to a gene: 1. CDR3 length: 11 residues. In DNA, the CDR3 is TGTGCCAGCAGAACAGGGGATGAGCAGTTCTTC. Its translation is CASRTGDEQFF.

This clone was detected a few times. V and J are TRBV10-3 and TRBJ1-1, with TRBD1 as a possible D gene (5 bases). CDR1 and CDR2 from the germline V gene are ENHRY and SYGVKD. There are 11 residues in the CDR3. V lost 8 bases, J lost 10 bases, and 14 bases lay in between. The CDR3 loop is CAIGAGGIAFF. In DNA, the CDR3 is TGTGCCATCGGGGCGGGGGGAATAGCTTTCTTT.

This clone was seen only a few times. The gene calls are TRBV4-1 and TRBJ1-6; D gene unclear. Looked up from germline, CDR1 is MGHRA and CDR2 is YSYEKL. The CDR3 length is 17 residues. V was cut by 0 bases and J by 11 bases, with 20 bases left in between. The CDR3 loop reads CASSQEWGSTSGAPLHF. The CDR3 DNA reads as TGCGCCAGCAGCCAAGAGTGGGGTAGTACTAGCGGTGCACCCCTCCACTTT.

CDR3 in DNA: TGTGCCACCAGCAGAGAAGGACAGTTGGGAGAAAAACTGTTTTTT. Its translation is CATSREGQLGEKLFF. V gene TRBV15 combines with J gene TRBJ1-4, with D perhaps TRBD1 (6 bases). Germline V gene sequence: CDR1 LNHNV, CDR2 YYDKDF (reference sequence). The CDR3 is made up of 15 amino acids. V shed 0 bases and J shed 8 bases, with 13 bases lying between them.

The chain is built from TRBV23-1 and TRBJ2-7; 8 positions match TRBD1. TRBV23-1 carries the ORF label, with uncertain function. This CDR3 is built from 18 residues. V trimming: 6 bases; J trimming: 3 bases; junction bases outside the gene matches: 19. The CDR3 spells CASRPKGQGLSKGYEQYF. The CDR3 DNA reads as TGCGCCAGCAGGCCCAAAGGACAGGGCCTGAGTAAAGGCTACGAGCAGTACTTC.

This chain joins TRBV29-1 and TRBJ2-5; D might be TRBD2 (7 bases). Trimming shortened V by 7 bases and J by 1 base, and 10 bases separated the two germline ends. The CDR3 contains 12 residues. Per the germline V gene, CDR1 is SQVTM and CDR2 is ANQGSEA. CDR3 region: CSAGGPQETQYF. CDR3 nucleotide sequence: TGCAGCGCCGGGGGGCCCCAAGAGACCCAGTACTTC. Together with reference TRBV29-1 and TRBJ2-5, the CDR3 gives the full variable domain: SAVISQKPSRDICQRGTSLTIQCQVDSQVTMMFWYRQQPGQSLTLIATANQGSEATYESGFVIDKFPISRPNLTFSTLTVSNMSPEDSSIYLCSAGGPQETQYFGPGTRLLVL.

This clone is a singleton in its sample. This chain uses TRBV6-5 with TRBJ2-1, with 12 bases that match TRBD2. Trimming cost V 2 bases and J 7 bases; bases outside gene matches: 6. The CDR3 extends over 16 amino acids. The germline CDR1 and CDR2 sequences are MNHEY and SVGAGI. In DNA form, the CDR3 reads TGTGCCAGCAGTTACAGTCTAGCGGGGGGGCTTAATGAGCAGTTCTTC. It yields the protein CASSYSLAGGLNEQFF.

This clone was found a few times. The V and J genes are TRBV10-3 and TRBJ2-5, with 11 bases that match TRBD2. This CDR3 region has 15 residues. Trimming cost V 6 bases and J 2 bases; bases outside gene matches: 5. Germline values: CDR1 ENHRY, CDR2 SYGVKD. The CDR3 loop is CAISRLAGTQETQYF. The CDR3 DNA follows: TGTGCCATCAGCCGACTAGCGGGGACTCAAGAGACCCAGTACTTC.

This clone showed up just a few times. The rearrangement uses TRBV30 and TRBJ1-5; D is unresolved. The CDR3 length is 14 residues. The ends were cut back, 1 base at V and 2 bases at J, with 9 bases in the middle. Germline CDR1 reads GTSNPN; CDR2 reads SVGIG (reference sequence). The CDR3 loop reads CAWSDRGGNQPQHF. The CDR3 DNA is TGTGCCTGGAGTGACCGAGGAGGCAATCAGCCCCAGCATTTT.

In its sample, this clone was seen a few times. V usage is TRBV30 and J usage is TRBJ1-5, with unresolved D. The CDR3 runs 15 residues. V lost 3 bases and J lost 3, with 15 bases in between. Germline CDR1 is GTSNPN and CDR2 is SVGIG (reference sequence). This chain's CDR3 is CAWSPGNADNQPQHF. The DNA of the CDR3 is TGTGCCTGGAGCCCGGGAAACGCAGACAATCAGCCCCAGCATTTT.

The V gene is TRBV9, the J gene TRBJ2-7, with D maybe TRBD2 (6 bases). Germline V gives CDR1 SGDLS, CDR2 YYNGEE. V dropped 3 bases and J dropped 3 bases, with 16 bases sitting between them. The CDR3 loop spans 15 amino acids. The CDR3 sequence is CASSARDSMNYEQYF. CDR3 sequence (DNA): TGTGCCAGCAGCGCCCGGGACTCCATGAACTACGAGCAGTACTTC.

The V gene is TRBV6-6, the J gene TRBJ1-2, with 11 positions matching TRBD1. Per germline, CDR1 MNHNY and CDR2 SVGAGI (reference sequence). The CDR3 has 15 amino acids. The ends lost 10 bases at V and 5 bases at J; junction bases unmatched: 12. CDR3 DNA sequence: TGTGCCATTCAGATGGGACAGGGGGATTCATATGGCTACACCTTC. Encoded protein: CAIQMGQGDSYGYTF.

In this sample, this clone turned up a few times. J is TRBJ2-3 and V is TRBV7-8, with 11 bases aligning to TRBD2. Per germline, CDR1 SGHVS and CDR2 FQNEAQ. This CDR3 is 19 amino acids long. V lost 4 bases and J lost 3; bases outside the gene matches: 15. The chain's CDR3 is CASSSRRLGLAVVTDTQYF. The DNA of the CDR3 is TGTGCCAGCAGCTCTAGGAGGCTGGGACTAGCGGTTGTTACAGATACGCAGTATTTT.

The V call is TRBV29-1, the J call TRBJ1-1; 9 bases align to TRBD1. Per germline, CDR1 SQVTM and CDR2 ANQGSEA. This CDR3 region has 14 residues. The V and J ends lost 1 base and 5 bases, in that order; junction bases with no gene match: 5. The CDR3 loop is CSVEGLDRGTEAFF. The CDR3 DNA reads as TGCAGCGTTGAAGGTCTGGACAGGGGAACTGAAGCTTTCTTT.

Only a few counts were recorded for this clone. The V and J genes are TRBV29-1 and TRBJ2-2, with D possibly TRBD1 on 6 matching bases. Looked up from germline, CDR1 is SQVTM and CDR2 is ANQGSEA. Trimming took off 5 bases at V and 4 bases at J, with 26 bases between the two ends. The CDR3 is 18 residues long. CDR3 loop: CSVTLNPPSGASTGELFF. CDR3 bases: TGCAGCGTTACCCTGAACCCACCTTCAGGGGCGTCCACCGGGGAGCTGTTTTTT.

The genes are TRBV6-6 and TRBJ2-7; unclear D gene. V was cut by 5 bases and J by 3 bases, with 11 bases left in between. The CDR3 extends over 13 amino acids. The germline gives CDR1 MNHNY, CDR2 SVGAGI (reference sequence). This chain's CDR3 is CASSRSLNYEQYF. In nucleotides, the CDR3 is TGTGCCAGCAGTCGGTCCCTTAACTACGAGCAGTACTTC.

This clone was detected a few times. This chain links TRBV7-2 with TRBJ2-1; TRBD1 is a possible D gene (6 bases). Germline loops: CDR1 SGHTA, CDR2 FQGNSA. Trimming left V 5 bases short and J 0 bases short, with 20 bases between. CDR3 length: 18 amino acids. The CDR3 DNA reads as TGTGCCAGCAGCAAACTACCTCGGACAGTCGTCTCCTACAATGAGCAGTTCTTC. It is translated as CASSKLPRTVVSYNEQFF.

This clone appeared a few times. This chain connects TRBV6-1 to TRBJ2-2; tentative D call: TRBD2 (6 bases). V lost 0 bases and J 8 bases, leaving 7 bases between the germline ends. Germline CDR1 is MNHNS and CDR2 is SASEGT. This CDR3 has 13 amino acids. The CDR3 loop is CASSEAGGGELFF. CDR3 DNA: TGTGCCAGCAGTGAAGCGGGGGGAGGGGAGCTGTTTTTT.

This clone has only a few counts. The chain uses TRBV4-3 and TRBJ2-2; D remains ambiguous. The CDR3 covers 16 residues. V shed 1 base and J shed 5 bases, with 14 bases lying between them. Per the germline V gene, CDR1 is LGHNA and CDR2 is YSLEER. The CDR3 coding sequence is TGCGCCAGCAGCCAAGCGGAAGTGGTTTCGACCGGGGAGCTGTTTTTT. Its protein product is CASSQAEVVSTGELFF.

This chain connects TRBV10-2 to TRBJ2-5; D uncertain. Germline values: CDR1 WSHSY, CDR2 SAAADI. Trimming shortened V by 6 bases and J by 5 bases, and 7 bases separated the two germline ends. This CDR3 is 11 amino acids long. The CDR3 nucleotides read TGCGCCAGCAGCTCCGAGGAGACCCAGTACTTC. This sequence encodes CASSSEETQYF.

This rearrangement joins TRBV6-5 to TRBJ1-5; 7 bases are a match to TRBD1. J was trimmed by 4 bases and V by 7 bases; bases with no gene match: 4. The CDR3 loop spans 13 amino acids. Germline V gene sequence: CDR1 MNHEY, CDR2 SVGAGI. CDR3 protein: CASTTGTNQPQHF. Written as DNA, the CDR3 is TGTGCCAGCACGACAGGGACGAATCAGCCCCAGCATTTT.

Concerning this clone: This specimen includes other DNA sequences encoding the same CDR3. The J gene is TRBJ2-6, the V gene TRBV2; D not resolved. The ends were cut back, 5 bases at V and 1 base at J, with 6 bases in the middle. The germline V gene encodes CDR1 SNHLY and CDR2 FYNNEI. The CDR3 covers 14 residues. CDR3 nucleotide sequence: TGTGCCAGCAGTTTTGGGTCTGGGGCCAACGTCCTGACTTTC. It yields the protein CASSFGSGANVLTF.

This clone was picked up a small number of times. The gene calls are TRBV4-3 and TRBJ2-3; D might be TRBD2 (6 bases). V gave up 1 base and J gave up 5 bases, with 13 bases separating them. The CDR3 totals 15 residues. Germline values: CDR1 LGHNA, CDR2 YSLEER. CDR3 sequence: CASSQGRDGEDTQYF. The CDR3 region has the DNA TGCGCCAGCAGCCAAGGGAGGGACGGTGAAGATACGCAGTATTTT.

The V gene is TRBV29-1, the J gene TRBJ1-1; D unclear. Per the germline V gene, CDR1 is SQVTM and CDR2 is ANQGSEA. There are 13 residues in the CDR3. V dropped 4 bases and J dropped 4 bases, with 13 bases sitting between them. This CDR3 reads CSVAQALGTEAFF. The CDR3 DNA reads as TGCAGCGTTGCCCAAGCGTTGGGCACTGAAGCTTTCTTT.

The genes are TRBV15 and TRBJ1-1; D gene ambiguous. In germline, CDR1 is LNHNV, CDR2 YYDKDF (reference sequence). V lost 0 bases to trimming and J lost 3 bases, with 14 bases between them. The CDR3 extends over 16 amino acids. CDR3 protein: CATSRDLVGGDTEAFF. CDR3 DNA sequence: TGTGCCACCAGCAGAGATTTGGTCGGCGGAGACACTGAAGCTTTCTTT.

CDR3 in amino acids: CSVDPTSGGGTQYF. In DNA, the CDR3 is TGCAGCGTTGATCCGACTAGCGGGGGGGGGACCCAGTACTTC. The V call is TRBV29-1, the J call TRBJ2-5; TRBD2 agrees at 14 bases. Per germline, CDR1 SQVTM and CDR2 ANQGSEA. The CDR3 consists of 14 residues. V shed 3 bases and J 7 bases; nucleotides not matched to a gene: 4.

The chain joins TRBV2 to TRBJ2-2, with 10 bases matching TRBD1. V was pared by 7 bases and J by 6 bases, with 5 bases of the junction left unmatched. From germline, CDR1 is SNHLY and CDR2 FYNNEI. The CDR3 has 14 amino acids. The CDR3 region has the DNA TGTGCCAGCATCCGGGACAGGGGTTCCGGGGAGCTGTTTTTT. Protein product: CASIRDRGSGELFF.